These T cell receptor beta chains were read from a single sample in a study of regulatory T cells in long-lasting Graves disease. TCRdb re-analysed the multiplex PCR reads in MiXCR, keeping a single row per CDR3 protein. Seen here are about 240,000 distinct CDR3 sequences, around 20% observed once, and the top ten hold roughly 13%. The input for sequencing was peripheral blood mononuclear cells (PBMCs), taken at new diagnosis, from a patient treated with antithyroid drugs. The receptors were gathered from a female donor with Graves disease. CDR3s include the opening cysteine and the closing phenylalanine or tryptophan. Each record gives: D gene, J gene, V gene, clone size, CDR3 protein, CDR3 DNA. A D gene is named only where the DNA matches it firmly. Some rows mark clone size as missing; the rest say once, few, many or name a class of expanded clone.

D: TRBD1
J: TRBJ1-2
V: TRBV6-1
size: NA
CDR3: CASSTLRTGDGYTF
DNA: TGTGCCAGCAGTACACTAAGGACAGGGGACGGCTACACCTTC

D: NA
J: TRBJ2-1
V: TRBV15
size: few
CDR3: CATSRVAREQFF
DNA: TGTGCCACCAGCAGAGTAGCTCGCGAGCAGTTCTTC

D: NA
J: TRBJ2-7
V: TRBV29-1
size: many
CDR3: CSVGLPLGRAGGYIYEQYF
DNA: TGCAGCGTTGGCTTACCTCTAGGTCGGGCGGGCGGATATATCTACGAGCAGTACTTC

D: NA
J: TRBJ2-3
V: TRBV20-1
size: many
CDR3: CSASELTRLHSQYF
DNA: TGCAGTGCTAGCGAATTGACCCGACTACACTCGCAGTATTTT

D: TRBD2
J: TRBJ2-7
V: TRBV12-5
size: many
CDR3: CASGPGGSYEQYF
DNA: TGTGCTAGTGGCCCGGGAGGCTCCTACGAGCAGTACTTC

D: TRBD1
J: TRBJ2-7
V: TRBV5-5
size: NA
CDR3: CASRQSWDRGYEQYF
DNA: TGTGCCAGCAGACAATCATGGGACAGGGGCTACGAGCAGTACTTC

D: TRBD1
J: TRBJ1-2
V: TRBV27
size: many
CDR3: CASSGADRGLYGYTF
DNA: TGTGCCAGCAGTGGCGCGGACAGGGGGCTCTATGGCTACACCTTC

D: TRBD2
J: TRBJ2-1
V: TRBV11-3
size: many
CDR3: CASSSRTSGVGEQFF
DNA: TGTGCCAGCAGCTCCCGGACTAGCGGGGTAGGGGAGCAGTTCTTC

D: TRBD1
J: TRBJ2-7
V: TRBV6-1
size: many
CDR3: CASRGQGAYEQYF
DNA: TGTGCCAGCAGGGGACAGGGGGCCTACGAGCAGTACTTC

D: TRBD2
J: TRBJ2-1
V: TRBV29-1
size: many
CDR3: CSVALAGINNEQFF
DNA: TGCAGCGTGGCCCTAGCGGGCATAAACAATGAGCAGTTCTTC

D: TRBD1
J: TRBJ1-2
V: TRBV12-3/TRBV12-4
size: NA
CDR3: CASRSDRSSSGYTF
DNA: TGTGCCAGCAGATCGGACAGGTCGAGCTCCGGCTACACCTTC

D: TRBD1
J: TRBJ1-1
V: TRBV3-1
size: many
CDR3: CASSRDREVTEAFF
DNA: TGTGCCAGCAGCAGGGACAGGGAAGTCACTGAAGCTTTCTTT

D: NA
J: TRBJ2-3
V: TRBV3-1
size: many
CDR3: CASSQQRTDTQYF
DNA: TGTGCCAGCAGCCAACAGCGGACAGATACGCAGTATTTT

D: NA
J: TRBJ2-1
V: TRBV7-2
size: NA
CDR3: CASSFGTGTMGNEQFF
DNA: TGTGCCAGCAGCTTCGGGACGGGAACCATGGGGAATGAGCAGTTCTTC

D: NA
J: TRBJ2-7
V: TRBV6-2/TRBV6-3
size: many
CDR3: CASSSTVGVEAYEQYF
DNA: TGTGCCAGCAGTTCGACAGTTGGAGTAGAGGCCTACGAGCAGTACTTC

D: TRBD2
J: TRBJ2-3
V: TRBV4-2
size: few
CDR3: CASSPTSGLDTQYF
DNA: TGTGCCAGCAGCCCTACTAGCGGGCTAGATACGCAGTATTTT

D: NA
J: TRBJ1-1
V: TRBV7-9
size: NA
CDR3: CASSLVVGGNTEAFF
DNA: TGTGCCAGCAGCTTAGTGGTCGGTGGGAACACTGAAGCTTTCTTT

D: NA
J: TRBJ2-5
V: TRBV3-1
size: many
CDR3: CASRRTGRIKETQYF
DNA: TGTGCCAGCAGACGAACAGGGAGAATAAAAGAGACCCAGTACTTC

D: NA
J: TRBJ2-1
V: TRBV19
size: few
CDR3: CASSTTGSKDEQFF
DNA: TGTGCCAGTAGTACGACAGGATCTAAAGATGAGCAGTTCTTC

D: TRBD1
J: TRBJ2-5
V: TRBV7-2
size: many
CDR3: CASSRQGVGETQYF
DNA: TGTGCCAGCAGCAGACAGGGGGTTGGGGAGACCCAGTACTTC

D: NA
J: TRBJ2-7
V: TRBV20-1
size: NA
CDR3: CSARSTAGDHEQYF
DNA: TGCAGTGCTAGATCTACGGCCGGGGACCACGAGCAGTACTTC

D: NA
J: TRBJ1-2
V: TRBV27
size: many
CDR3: CASSLYKEIYGYTF
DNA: TGTGCCAGCAGTTTATATAAGGAAATCTATGGCTACACCTTC

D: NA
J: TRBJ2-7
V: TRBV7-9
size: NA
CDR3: CASSLGQHREQYF
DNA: TGTGCCAGCAGCCTGGGACAACATCGAGAACAGTACTTC

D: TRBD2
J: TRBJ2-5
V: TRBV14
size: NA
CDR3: CASSHLAAGVPQETQYF
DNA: TGTGCCAGCAGCCACCTGGCAGCGGGAGTCCCCCAAGAGACCCAGTACTTC

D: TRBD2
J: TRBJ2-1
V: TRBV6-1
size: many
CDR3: CASSPTLAGGRNEQFF
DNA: TGTGCCAGCAGCCCCACCCTAGCGGGGGGGCGCAATGAGCAGTTCTTC

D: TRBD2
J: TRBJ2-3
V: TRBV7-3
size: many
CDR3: CASSLNGGADTQYF
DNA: TGTGCCAGCAGCTTAAACGGGGGGGCAGATACGCAGTATTTT

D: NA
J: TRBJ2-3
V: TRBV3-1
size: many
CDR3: CASSQDATGARTDTQYF
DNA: TGTGCCAGCAGCCAAGATGCGACGGGAGCTCGCACAGATACGCAGTATTTT

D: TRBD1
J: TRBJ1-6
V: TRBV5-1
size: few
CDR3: CASSSLGQGGSYNSPLHF
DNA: TGCGCCAGCAGCTCCCTGGGGCAGGGGGGCTCCTATAATTCACCCCTCCACTTT

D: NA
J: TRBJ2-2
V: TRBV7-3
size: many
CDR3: CASSKSNTGELFF
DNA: TGTGCCAGTTCGAAGTCGAACACCGGGGAGCTGTTTTTT

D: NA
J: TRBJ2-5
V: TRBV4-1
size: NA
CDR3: CASSQEGKTQYF
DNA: TGCGCCAGCAGCCAAGAGGGGAAGACCCAGTACTTC

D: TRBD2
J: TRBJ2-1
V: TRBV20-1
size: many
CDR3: CSAAPREGPYNEQFF
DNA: TGCAGTGCTGCCCCGCGGGAGGGCCCCTACAATGAGCAGTTCTTC

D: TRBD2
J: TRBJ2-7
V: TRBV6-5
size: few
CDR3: CASSFFGLAVEQYF
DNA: TGTGCCAGCAGTTTTTTCGGACTAGCGGTCGAGCAGTACTTC

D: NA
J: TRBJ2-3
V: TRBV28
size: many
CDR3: CASSLSIDTQYF
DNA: TGTGCCAGCAGTTTAAGTATAGATACGCAGTATTTT

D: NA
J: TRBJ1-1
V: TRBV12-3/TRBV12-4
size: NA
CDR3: CASVGAGTLNTEAFF
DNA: TGTGCCAGCGTTGGGGCAGGGACTCTGAACACTGAAGCTTTCTTT

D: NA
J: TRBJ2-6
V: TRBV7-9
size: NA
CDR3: CATQGTGANVLTF
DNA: TGTGCCACCCAGGGTACTGGGGCCAACGTCCTGACTTTC

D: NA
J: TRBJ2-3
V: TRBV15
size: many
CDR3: CATSILGGDTQYF
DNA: TGTGCCACCAGCATCTTGGGGGGAGATACGCAGTATTTT

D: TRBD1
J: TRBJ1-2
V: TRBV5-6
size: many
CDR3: CASGTGGGNGYTF
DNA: TGTGCCAGTGGGACAGGGGGCGGAAATGGCTACACCTTC

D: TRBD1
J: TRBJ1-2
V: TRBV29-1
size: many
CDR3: CSVEGNRGDGYTF
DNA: TGCAGCGTTGAAGGGAACAGGGGTGATGGCTACACCTTC

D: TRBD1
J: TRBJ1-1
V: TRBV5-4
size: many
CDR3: CASSVTGGGDTEAFF
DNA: TGTGCCAGCAGCGTTACAGGGGGCGGGGACACTGAAGCTTTCTTT

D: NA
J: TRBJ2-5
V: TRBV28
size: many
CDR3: CASSARETQYF
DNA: TGTGCCAGCAGTGCCAGAGAGACCCAGTACTTC

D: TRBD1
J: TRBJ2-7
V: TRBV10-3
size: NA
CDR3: CAIRAGTGEHEQYF
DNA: TGTGCCATCAGGGCTGGGACAGGGGAGCACGAGCAGTACTTC

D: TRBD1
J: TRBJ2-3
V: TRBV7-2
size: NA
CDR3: CASSFRTGGTDTQYF
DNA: TGTGCCAGCAGCTTCCGGACAGGGGGCACAGATACGCAGTATTTT

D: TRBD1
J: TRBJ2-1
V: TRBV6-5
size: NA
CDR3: CASSSSGTGFNEQFF
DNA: TGTGCCAGCAGTTCATCCGGGACAGGGTTCAATGAGCAGTTCTTC

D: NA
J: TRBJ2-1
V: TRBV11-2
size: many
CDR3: CASVTAGAHNEQFF
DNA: TGTGCCAGCGTTACGGCGGGGGCCCACAATGAGCAGTTCTTC

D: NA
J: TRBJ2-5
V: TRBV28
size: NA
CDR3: CASSPTSGQWTQYF
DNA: TGTGCCAGCAGTCCGACGTCCGGTCAGTGGACCCAGTACTTC

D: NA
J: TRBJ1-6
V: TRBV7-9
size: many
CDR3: CASRRTGHDSPLHF
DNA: TGTGCCAGCAGGCGTACAGGGCATGATTCACCCCTCCACTTT